This T cell receptor (beta chain) is from a study of graft-versus-host responses after intestinal transplantation. Study-level background: Among the recipients, transplants were multivisceral, liver-intestinal, or isolated intestinal. All of the recipients had induction that used anti-thymocyte globulin, then tacrolimus and steroids for about 3 years.

Study conclusions and caveats: GvH clones occurred in recipient marrow; some first appeared in ileum or blood.

Produced via immunoSEQ multiplex PCR; TCRdb's table is partial and in-frame only. Of 65,000 to 85,000 clones listed, around nine tenths are singletons. The germline V gene encodes CDR1 SGHDT and CDR2 YYEEEE. The CDR3 runs 12 residues. The V end lost 2 bases, the J end lost 3 bases, and 6 bases lay between the germline ends. Turning to this clone: Its matching antigen is unknown.

This receptor was identified in a human donor who was the organ donor for an intestinal transplant. Sequences were derived from unstimulated CD8+ T cells sorted from spleen or lymph node cells, sampled before transplant. V usage is TRBV5-6 and J usage is TRBJ2-7; D gene uncertain. CDR3 nucleotide sequence: TGTGCCAGCAGCTTAGGAGACTACGAGCAGTACTTC. Translated, it gives CASSLGDYEQYF.